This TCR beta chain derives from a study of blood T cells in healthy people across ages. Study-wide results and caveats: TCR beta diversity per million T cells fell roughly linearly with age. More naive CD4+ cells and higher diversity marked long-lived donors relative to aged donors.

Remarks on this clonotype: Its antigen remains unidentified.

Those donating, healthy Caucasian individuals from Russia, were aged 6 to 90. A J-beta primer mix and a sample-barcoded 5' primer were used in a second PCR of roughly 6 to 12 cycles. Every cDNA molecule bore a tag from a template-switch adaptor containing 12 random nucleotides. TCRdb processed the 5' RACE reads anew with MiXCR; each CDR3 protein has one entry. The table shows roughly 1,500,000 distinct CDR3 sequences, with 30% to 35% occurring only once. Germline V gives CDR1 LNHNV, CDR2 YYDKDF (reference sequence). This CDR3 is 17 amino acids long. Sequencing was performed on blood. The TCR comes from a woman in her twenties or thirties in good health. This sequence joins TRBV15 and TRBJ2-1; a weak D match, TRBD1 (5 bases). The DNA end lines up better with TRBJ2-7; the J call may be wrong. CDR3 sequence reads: CATSRVRDRSSYNEQYF. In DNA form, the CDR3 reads TGTGCCACCAGCAGGGTCCGTGACAGAAGCTCCTACAATGAGCAGTACTTC.